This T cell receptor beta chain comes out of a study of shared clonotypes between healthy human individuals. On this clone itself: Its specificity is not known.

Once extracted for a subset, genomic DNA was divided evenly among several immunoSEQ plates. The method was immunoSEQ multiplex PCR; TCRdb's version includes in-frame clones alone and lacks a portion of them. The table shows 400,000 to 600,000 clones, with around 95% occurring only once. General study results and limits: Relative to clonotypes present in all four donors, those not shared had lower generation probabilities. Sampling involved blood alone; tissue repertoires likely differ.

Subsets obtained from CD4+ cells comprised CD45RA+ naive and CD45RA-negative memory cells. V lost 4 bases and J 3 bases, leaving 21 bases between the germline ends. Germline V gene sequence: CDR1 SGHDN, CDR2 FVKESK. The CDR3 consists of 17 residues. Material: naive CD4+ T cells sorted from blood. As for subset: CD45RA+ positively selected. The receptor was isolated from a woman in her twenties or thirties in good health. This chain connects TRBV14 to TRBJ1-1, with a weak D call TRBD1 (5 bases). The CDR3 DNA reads TGTGCCAGCAGCCCTTACCCCTTGAGGGGTGGTGACACTGAAGCTTTCTTT. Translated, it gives CASSPYPLRGGDTEAFF.